A selection of T cell receptor beta chains follows, all from one sample in a study of shared clonotypes between healthy human individuals. Libraries were prepared by immunoSEQ multiplex PCR; TCRdb keeps only in-frame clonotypes and omits some of them. The sample consists of hundreds of thousands of clones, around 95% of them appearing once. The sequenced sample consisted of naive CD8+ T cells sorted from blood. The receptors were sampled from a woman under 40 in good health. Each CDR3 is given with its conserved first and last residue. D genes are given only for firm matches. Some rows mark clone size as missing; the rest say once, few, many or name a class of expanded clone.

d_gene | j_gene | abundance | v_gene | CDR3aa | CDR3nt
TRBD2 | TRBJ2-3 | - | TRBV9 | CASSPGLAGGDTQYF | TGTGCCAGCAGCCCTGGGCTAGCGGGAGGAGATACGCAGTATTTT
TRBD2 | TRBJ2-1 | - | TRBV29-1 | CSSWGGGNEQFF | TGCAGCTCCTGGGGCGGGGGCAATGAGCAGTTCTTC
TRBD2 | TRBJ2-5 | - | TRBV2 | CASSDAGGGETQYF | TGTGCCAGCAGTGATGCGGGAGGGGGGGAGACCCAGTACTTC
- | TRBJ2-1 | - | TRBV19 | CASSPRPRYDNEQFF | TGTGCCAGTAGTCCCAGACCACGATATGACAATGAGCAGTTCTTC
- | TRBJ2-7 | - | TRBV11-2 | CASSSFRWSSYEQYF | TGTGCCAGCAGCTCCTTCCGCTGGAGCTCCTACGAGCAGTACTTC
TRBD1 | TRBJ1-2 | once | TRBV5-1 | CASSLDRGGGYTF | TGCGCCAGCAGCTTGGACAGGGGAGGTGGCTACACCTTC
- | TRBJ2-7 | - | TRBV19 | CASSIDTEEGFAYEQYF | TGTGCCAGTAGTATAGACACCGAGGAAGGATTCGCCTACGAGCAGTACTTC
- | TRBJ1-2 | few | TRBV7-3 | CASSLTAADGYTF | TGTGCCAGCAGCTTAACGGCAGCGGATGGCTACACCTTC
TRBD1 | TRBJ1-5 | - | TRBV28 | CASSPGQGQPQHF | TGTGCCAGCAGCCCGGGACAGGGTCAGCCCCAGCATTTT
TRBD1 | TRBJ2-7 | - | TRBV7-9 | CATSIDRASYEQYF | TGTGCCACCAGCATTGACAGGGCCTCCTACGAGCAGTACTTC
- | TRBJ1-2 | - | TRBV5-4 | CASSLDPGINYGYTF | TGTGCCAGCAGCTTAGATCCCGGGATCAACTATGGCTACACCTTC
- | TRBJ2-6 | - | TRBV7-3 | CASSLRSGLSGANVLTF | TGTGCCAGCAGCTTACGATCGGGACTCTCTGGGGCCAACGTCCTGACTTTC
- | TRBJ2-6 | few | TRBV5-1 | CASSFGAEGANVLTF | TGCGCCAGCAGCTTTGGGGCGGAAGGGGCCAACGTCCTGACTTTC
TRBD2 | TRBJ2-1 | - | TRBV7-3 | CASSLIAGEYNEQFF | TGTGCCAGCAGCTTAATTGCGGGAGAATACAATGAGCAGTTCTTC
- | TRBJ2-5 | once | TRBV5-1 | CASSLSGPTQGETQYF | TGCGCCAGCAGCTTGTCGGGTCCAACGCAGGGGGAGACCCAGTACTTC
- | TRBJ2-7 | - | TRBV27 | CASSLEGSSYEQYF | TGTGCCAGCAGTTTAGAGGGCAGCTCCTACGAGCAGTACTTC
- | TRBJ1-5 | - | TRBV18 | CASSLGMEPQHF | TGTGCCAGCTCACTTGGGATGGAGCCCCAGCATTTT
- | TRBJ2-7 | - | TRBV6-4 | CASSAPFYGSYEQYF | TGTGCCAGCAGTGCCCCCTTTTATGGGTCCTACGAGCAGTACTTC
- | TRBJ2-7 | once | TRBV28 | CASSFRRPSYEQYF | TGTGCCAGCAGTTTCCGAAGACCCTCCTACGAGCAGTACTTC
- | TRBJ2-7 | - | TRBV9 | CASSEGQQPTYEQYF | TGTGCCAGCAGTGAAGGGCAGCAACCTACCTACGAGCAGTACTTC
- | TRBJ1-2 | - | TRBV28 | CASATWEGLGGGYTF | TGTGCCAGCGCGACCTGGGAGGGACTCGGGGGCGGCTACACCTTC
TRBD1 | TRBJ2-7 | - | TRBV5-8 | CASSSGQGGNYEQYF | TGTGCCAGCAGCTCAGGACAGGGAGGTAACTACGAGCAGTACTTC
- | TRBJ1-2 | - | TRBV28 | CASSFLYGTRANYGYTF | TGTGCCAGCAGTTTTTTATACGGGACAAGAGCTAACTATGGCTACACCTTC
- | TRBJ1-1 | - | TRBV6-5 | CASRGGLNTEAFF | TGTGCCAGCAGGGGGGGACTGAACACTGAAGCTTTCTTT
TRBD2 | TRBJ2-1 | - | TRBV27 | CASRPGTSANEQFF | TGTGCCAGCCGTCCCGGGACTAGCGCCAATGAGCAGTTCTTC
- | TRBJ2-3 | once | TRBV6-1 | CASSEGQYYTDTQYF | TGTGCCAGCAGTGAGGGTCAGTACTACACAGATACGCAGTATTTT
- | TRBJ2-5 | - | TRBV11-2 | CASSLAGEGQETQYF | TGTGCCAGCAGCTTAGCGGGTGAAGGGCAAGAGACCCAGTACTTC
- | TRBJ2-7 | - | TRBV11-2 | CASSLVVAEMGYEQYF | TGTGCCAGCAGCTTAGTCGTAGCCGAAATGGGATACGAGCAGTACTTC
- | TRBJ2-3 | - | TRBV7-9 | CASSDGTDTQYF | TGTGCCAGCAGTGATGGCACAGATACGCAGTATTTT